What follows are 11 T cell receptor beta chains derived from one specimen sequenced in a study of cytomegalovirus exposure and HLA in healthy donors. 60 Vbeta and 13 Jbeta primers were used in PCR. The assay was immunoSEQ multiplex PCR, and TCRdb's table has in-frame clones only and misses some. The table has some 120,000 clones, around 62% seen once. The sample taken for sequencing was PBMCs. Receptors originate from a woman in her thirties or forties in good health and CMV-seropositive.

The chain links TRBV27 to TRBJ1-4; tentatively, D is TRBD1 (5 bases). This CDR3 is built from 13 residues. Trimming pared 7 bases from V and 8 bases from J, leaving 14 bases between. Germline CDR1 is MNHEY and CDR2 is SMNVEV (reference sequence). The CDR3, as DNA: TGTGCCAGCAAAGGGGTTATAGGGGAAAAACTGTTTTTT. As protein: CASKGVIGEKLFF.

A few counts support this clone. This chain connects TRBV9 to TRBJ2-1, with TRBD2 matching over 8 bases. V shed 7 bases, J shed 3 bases, and the junction held 6 bases outside the gene matches. CDR3 length equals 14 residues. In germline, CDR1 is SGDLS, CDR2 YYNGEE. The CDR3 bases are TGTGCCAGCTCATTAGCGGGGATCTACAATGAGCAGTTCTTC. It yields the protein CASSLAGIYNEQFF. The full variable domain, completed using reference TRBV9 and TRBJ2-1, is DSGVTQTPKHLITATGQRVTLRCSPRSGDLSVYWYQQSLDQGLQFLIQYYNGEERAKGNILERFSAQQFPDLHSELNLSSLELGDSALYFCASSLAGIYNEQFFGPGTRLTVL.

This clone was picked up a small number of times. The V and J genes are TRBV19 and TRBJ1-1; no clear D. CDR3 length equals 15 residues. The V gene lost 5 bases and the J gene lost 1 base, with 14 bases spanning the gap. CDR1 and CDR2 from the germline V gene are LNHDA and SQIVND (reference sequence). Here the CDR3 DNA reads TGTGCCAGTAGTGCGCCCGGACGGGAGAACACTGAAGCTTTCTTT. Its translation: CASSAPGRENTEAFF.

The chain has TRBV5-1 and TRBJ1-1; a weak D match, TRBD1 (5 bases). The CDR3 has 14 amino acids. V lost 3 bases to trimming and J lost 2 bases, with 11 bases between them. Germline V gene lookup returns CDR1 SGHRS and CDR2 YFSETQ. In nucleotides, the CDR3 is TGCGCCAGCAGCTCGGACGGGGGAAACACTGAAGCTTTCTTT. Translated: CASSSDGGNTEAFF.

This clone was picked up a small number of times. CDR3 in DNA: TGCGCCAGCAGTCAACAGGTGAACTCTGGGGCCAACGTCCTGACTTTC. Its translation is CASSQQVNSGANVLTF. J is TRBJ2-6 and V is TRBV4-1, with D possibly matching TRBD1 (5 bases). CDR3 length: 16 amino acids. CDR1 is MGHRA and CDR2 is YSYEKL in the germline V gene. The V end lost 6 bases, the J end lost 0 bases, and 12 bases lay between the germline ends.

This chain links TRBV9 with TRBJ2-7; TRBD2 aligns across 14 bases. From germline, CDR1 is SGDLS and CDR2 YYNGEE. V lost 3 bases to trimming and J lost 5 bases; unmatched junction nucleotides: 10. The CDR3 covers 17 residues. The CDR3 sequence: CASSASGTSGRGDEQYF. As DNA, the CDR3 is TGTGCCAGCAGCGCCTCCGGGACTAGCGGGAGAGGGGACGAGCAGTACTTC.

This chain uses TRBV30 with TRBJ2-1; TRBD2 matches 14 bases. The germline CDR1 and CDR2 sequences are GTSNPN and SVGIG (reference sequence). V lost 1 base to trimming and J lost 8 bases; unmatched junction nucleotides: 4. The CDR3 is made up of 15 amino acids. Here the CDR3 reads CAWSGRLAGGDEQFF. Here the CDR3 DNA reads TGTGCCTGGAGTGGCCGACTAGCGGGAGGGGATGAGCAGTTCTTC.

The chain couples TRBV27 to TRBJ2-7, with TRBD2 identical over 8 bases. The length of the CDR3 is 13 residues. The germline V gene has CDR1 MNHEY and CDR2 SMNVEV (reference sequence). With 6 bases clipped from V and 2 bases from J, the junction kept 3 bases outside the gene matches. The CDR3 DNA sequence: TGTGCCAGCAGCTTAGCGGGGCCCTACGAGCAGTACTTC. Protein: CASSLAGPYEQYF.

A single count supports this clone. The J gene is TRBJ2-2, the V gene TRBV19, with a possible D match to TRBD1 (6 bases). This CDR3 is built from 16 residues. V shed 3 bases and J shed 0 bases, with 11 bases lying between them. Germline CDR1 and CDR2: LNHDA and SQIVND (reference sequence). The DNA for the CDR3 is TGTGCCAGTAGTATCGGGGACACCCCGAACACCGGGGAGCTGTTTTTT. This translates into CASSIGDTPNTGELFF.

The chain couples TRBV7-2 to TRBJ2-3, with a weak D call TRBD2 (6 bases). Trimming pared 2 bases from V and 6 bases from J, leaving 18 bases between. The CDR3 extends over 16 amino acids. Germline CDR1 is SGHTA and CDR2 is FQGNSA. This chain's CDR3 is CASSLSAGYTSDTQYF. The DNA of the CDR3 is TGTGCCAGCAGCTTATCCGCGGGATACACGTCCGATACGCAGTATTTT.

The gene calls are TRBV29-1 and TRBJ2-2, with TRBD1 as a possible D gene (5 bases). The V and J ends lost 4 bases and 3 bases respectively, with 9 bases between them. Germline V gives CDR1 SQVTM, CDR2 ANQGSEA. There are 13 residues in the CDR3. This CDR3 reads CSVGRQHTGELFF. The CDR3 DNA is TGCAGCGTTGGTCGACAGCACACCGGGGAGCTGTTTTTT.